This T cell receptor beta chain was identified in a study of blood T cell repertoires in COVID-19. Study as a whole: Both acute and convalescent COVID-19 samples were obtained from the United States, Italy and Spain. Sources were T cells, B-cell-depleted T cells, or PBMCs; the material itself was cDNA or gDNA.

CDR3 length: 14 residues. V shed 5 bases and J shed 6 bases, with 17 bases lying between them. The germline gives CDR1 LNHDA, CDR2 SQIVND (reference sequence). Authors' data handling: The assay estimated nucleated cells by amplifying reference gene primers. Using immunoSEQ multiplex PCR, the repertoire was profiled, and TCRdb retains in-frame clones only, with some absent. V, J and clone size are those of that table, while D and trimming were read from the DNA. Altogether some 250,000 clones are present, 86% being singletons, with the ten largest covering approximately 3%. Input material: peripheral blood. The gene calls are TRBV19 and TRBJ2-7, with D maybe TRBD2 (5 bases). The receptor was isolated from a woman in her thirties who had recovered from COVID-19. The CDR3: CASSPPGSDPEQYF. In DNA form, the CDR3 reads TGTGCCAGTAGTCCCCCGGGATCGGACCCCGAGCAGTACTTC.